This T cell receptor beta chain originates from a study of somatic mutations in cytotoxic T cells in rheumatoid arthritis. Sequencing used immunoSEQ multiplex PCR; TCRdb keeps in-frame clones, though not all of them. The data hold about 20,000 clones, with just over 85% observed a single time. The CDR3 is 12 residues long. V lost 11 bases, J lost 10 bases, and 15 bases lay in between. Per germline, CDR1 SEHNR and CDR2 FQNEAQ (reference sequence). V and J are TRBV7-9 and TRBJ1-6, with a tentative D call TRBD1 (6 bases). This TCR came from a woman aged 45-65 years in good health. Sequencing was done on a sample of CD8+ T cells sorted from blood. The DNA of the CDR3 is TGTGCCTACACGGCAGGGGACTCACCCCTCCACTTT. It codes for CAYTAGDSPLHF.